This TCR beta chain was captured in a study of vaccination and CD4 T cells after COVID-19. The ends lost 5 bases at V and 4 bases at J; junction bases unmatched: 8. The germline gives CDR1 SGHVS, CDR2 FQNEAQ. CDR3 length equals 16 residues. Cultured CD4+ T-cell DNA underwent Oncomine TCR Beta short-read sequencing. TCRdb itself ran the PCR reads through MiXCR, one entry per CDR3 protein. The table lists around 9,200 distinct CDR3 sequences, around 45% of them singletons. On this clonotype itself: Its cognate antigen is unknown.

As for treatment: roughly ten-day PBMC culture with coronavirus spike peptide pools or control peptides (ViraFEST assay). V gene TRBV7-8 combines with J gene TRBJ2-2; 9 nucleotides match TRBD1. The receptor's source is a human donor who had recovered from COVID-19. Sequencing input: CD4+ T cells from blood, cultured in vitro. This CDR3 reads CASSQRDRVTTGELFF. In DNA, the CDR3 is TGTGCCAGCAGCCAACGGGACAGGGTAACCACCGGGGAGCTGTTTTTT.